Below, one TCR beta chain is given with its context. The sample is drawn from a study of blood T cell repertoires in COVID-19. Data came from immunoSEQ multiplex PCR; TCRdb stores just in-frame clones and leaves some out. The repertoire has approximately 290,000 clones, about nine tenths of them found once; the top ten carry about 2%. The CDR3 sequence is 15 residues long. J gave up 7 bases and V 5 bases, and 6 bases lay outside the gene matches. Germline CDR1 SSHAT, CDR2 FNYEAQ (reference sequence). The chain is built from TRBV7-7 and TRBJ2-1; 12 nucleotides align to TRBD2. The sample was peripheral blood. The source is a man younger than 30 with active or convalescent COVID-19. The CDR3, as DNA: TGTGCCAGCAGCCCTGGACTAGCGGGAATTAATGAGCAGTTCTTC. It codes for CASSPGLAGINEQFF.